Listed here are 14 T cell receptor beta chains from one sample, sequenced in a study of Siglec-9 on CD8 T cells in melanoma. Repertoires were generated with immunoSEQ multiplex PCR, while TCRdb's copy carries only in-frame clones and drops some. Among 30,000 to 45,000 clones listed, about 80% were seen once. Sequenced sample: Siglec-9- CD8+ T cells sorted from blood. The receptors here all came from a human donor in good health.

This chain connects TRBV29-1 to TRBJ2-6; 7 positions match TRBD1. The CDR3 covers 16 residues. CDR1 and CDR2 (germline): SQVTM, ANQGSEA. The J segment lost 2 bases and the V segment lost 2 bases, leaving 6 bases of the junction unmatched. The chain's CDR3 is CSVETAGGTGANVLTF. The CDR3 coding sequence is TGCAGCGTTGAAACGGCAGGGGGTACTGGGGCCAACGTCCTGACTTTC. The full variable domain, with the rest looked up from reference TRBV29-1 and TRBJ2-6, is SAVISQKPSRDICQRGTSLTIQCQVDSQVTMMFWYRQQPGQSLTLIATANQGSEATYESGFVIDKFPISRPNLTFSTLTVSNMSPEDSSIYLCSVETAGGTGANVLTFGAGSRLTVL.

This clone has only one observation. The chain uses TRBV4-2 and TRBJ2-7; a weak D match, TRBD2 (5 bases). Germline values: CDR1 LGHNA, CDR2 YNFKEQ. Trimming shortened V by 2 bases and J by 7 bases, and 18 bases separated the two germline ends. There are 15 residues in the CDR3. The CDR3 loop reads CASSQYPVSTGEQYF. As DNA, the CDR3 is TGTGCCAGCAGCCAATACCCAGTCAGCACGGGGGAGCAGTACTTC.

The rearrangement joins TRBV29-1 to TRBJ2-7, with TRBD2 matching 10 bases. The CDR3 spans 16 residues. Trimming took 0 bases from V and 5 from J; bases not matched to a gene: 10. The germline CDR1 and CDR2 sequences are SQVTM and ANQGSEA. The CDR3 DNA is TGCAGCGTTGAAGACCTACCGGGACTAGCGCCCCACGAGCAGTACTTC. Amino acids: CSVEDLPGLAPHEQYF.

The chain carries TRBV27 and TRBJ2-1; no clear D gene. CDR3 size: 12 residues. Deletions cut 3 bases from V and 6 bases from J, with 6 bases between. Germline V gives CDR1 MNHEY, CDR2 SMNVEV (reference sequence). CDR3 DNA: TGTGCCAGCAGTTTCACACCCAATGAGCAGTTCTTC. It is translated as CASSFTPNEQFF.

The V call is TRBV19, the J call TRBJ1-5; D uncertain. Trimming pared 5 bases from V and 2 bases from J, leaving 10 bases between. In germline, CDR1 is LNHDA, CDR2 SQIVND (reference sequence). CDR3 length equals 14 residues. This CDR3 reads CASSPPYGNQPQHF. CDR3 in DNA: TGTGCCAGTAGTCCCCCCTATGGCAATCAGCCCCAGCATTTT.

The J gene is TRBJ2-3, the V gene TRBV19; D unclear. The V gene lost 10 bases and the J gene lost 2 bases, with 4 bases spanning the gap. The CDR3 loop spans 10 amino acids. Germline V gene sequence: CDR1 LNHDA, CDR2 SQIVND (reference sequence). The CDR3 region has the DNA TGTGCCATCGACACAGATACGCAGTATTTT. This codes for CAIDTDTQYF. Filled out from reference TRBV19 and TRBJ2-3, the complete variable domain reads DGGITQSPKYLFRKEGQNVTLSCEQNLNHDAMYWYRQDPGQGLRLIYYSQIVNDFQKGDIAEGYSVSREKKESFPLTVTSAQKNPTAFYLCAIDTDTQYFGPGTRLTVL.

This rearrangement joins TRBV6-4 to TRBJ2-3; TRBD1 matches at 7 bases. V lost 4 bases to trimming and J lost 0 bases; unmatched junction nucleotides: 1. The CDR3 spans 14 residues. CDR1 MRHNA and CDR2 SNTAGT come from the germline V gene. As DNA, the CDR3 is TGTGCCAGCAGTGGGGACAGTAGCACAGATACGCAGTATTTT. Encoded protein: CASSGDSSTDTQYF.

The V gene is TRBV19, the J gene TRBJ2-1; tentatively, D is TRBD1 or TRBD2 (5 bases each). The CDR3 sequence is 16 residues long. V was shortened by 1 base and J by 0 bases, with 10 bases between the two germline ends. CDR1 is LNHDA, CDR2 SQIVND, per germline (reference sequence). CDR3 region: CASSIVLGASYNEQFF. CDR3 bases: TGTGCCAGTAGTATAGTTCTCGGGGCCTCCTACAATGAGCAGTTCTTC.

The J gene is TRBJ1-1, the V gene TRBV6-6; D remains ambiguous. V was pared by 0 bases and J by 0 bases, with 8 bases between. This CDR3 comprises 15 residues. Per germline, CDR1 MNHNY and CDR2 SVGAGI (reference sequence). The CDR3 DNA is TGTGCCAGCAGTTACTCGCTAGTCGTGAACACTGAAGCTTTCTTT. The encoded protein is CASSYSLVVNTEAFF.

The chain couples TRBV5-4 to TRBJ1-2; maybe TRBD1 (6 bases). Germline CDR1 SGHNT, CDR2 YYREEE (reference sequence). Trimming stripped 0 bases from V and 0 bases from J, with 6 bases between. This CDR3 contains 14 residues. The CDR3 protein is CASSLGQANYGYTF. In DNA form, the CDR3 reads TGTGCCAGCAGCTTGGGACAGGCTAACTATGGCTACACCTTC.

The chain joins TRBV28 to TRBJ2-1; 9 bases are shared with TRBD2. With 2 bases clipped from V and 8 bases from J, the junction kept 7 bases outside the gene matches. Germline assignment: CDR1 MDHEN and CDR2 SYDVKM. There are 15 residues in the CDR3. This CDR3 is CASSLAGGGTDEQFF. The CDR3 DNA follows: TGTGCCAGCAGTTTAGCGGGAGGGGGGACAGATGAGCAGTTCTTC.

V gene TRBV29-1 combines with J gene TRBJ2-1; 12 bases fit TRBD2. CDR3 size: 14 residues. The germline V gene encodes CDR1 SQVTM and CDR2 ANQGSEA. V dropped 4 bases and J dropped 9; count of bases not matched to a gene: 7. The CDR3 protein is CSVGDRTSGIEQFF. The CDR3, as DNA: TGCAGCGTTGGGGATCGGACTAGCGGGATTGAGCAGTTCTTC.

This clone was observed a single time. The chain employs TRBV7-2 and TRBJ2-2; D uncertain. V was clipped by 5 bases and J by 4 bases, with 11 bases between them. The germline V gene encodes CDR1 SGHTA and CDR2 FQGNSA. The CDR3 runs to 14 residues. The CDR3 spells CASSGYGFTGELFF. The DNA for the CDR3 is TGTGCCAGCAGCGGGTACGGGTTCACCGGGGAGCTGTTTTTT.

This clone was counted between two and nine times. The V gene is TRBV6-5, the J gene TRBJ1-1, with a tentative D call TRBD1 (6 bases). V dropped 4 bases and J dropped 3 bases, with 9 bases sitting between them. Germline-derived CDR1 and CDR2 are MNHEY and SVGAGI. CDR3 size: 13 residues. The CDR3 DNA reads TGTGCCAGCAGTTTAGGACAGCACACTGAAGCTTTCTTT. It is translated as CASSLGQHTEAFF.